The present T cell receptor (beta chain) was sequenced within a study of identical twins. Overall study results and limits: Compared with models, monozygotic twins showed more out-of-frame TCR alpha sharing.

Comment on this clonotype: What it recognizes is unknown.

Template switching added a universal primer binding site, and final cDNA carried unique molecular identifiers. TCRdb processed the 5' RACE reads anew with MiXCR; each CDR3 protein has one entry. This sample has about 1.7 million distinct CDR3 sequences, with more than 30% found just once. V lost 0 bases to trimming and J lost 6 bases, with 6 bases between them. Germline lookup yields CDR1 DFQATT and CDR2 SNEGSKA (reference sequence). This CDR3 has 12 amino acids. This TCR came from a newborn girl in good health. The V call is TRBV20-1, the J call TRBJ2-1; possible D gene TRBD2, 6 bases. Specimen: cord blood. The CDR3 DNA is TGCAGTGCTAGAGACGGGGGCAATGAGCAGTTCTTC. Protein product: CSARDGGNEQFF.